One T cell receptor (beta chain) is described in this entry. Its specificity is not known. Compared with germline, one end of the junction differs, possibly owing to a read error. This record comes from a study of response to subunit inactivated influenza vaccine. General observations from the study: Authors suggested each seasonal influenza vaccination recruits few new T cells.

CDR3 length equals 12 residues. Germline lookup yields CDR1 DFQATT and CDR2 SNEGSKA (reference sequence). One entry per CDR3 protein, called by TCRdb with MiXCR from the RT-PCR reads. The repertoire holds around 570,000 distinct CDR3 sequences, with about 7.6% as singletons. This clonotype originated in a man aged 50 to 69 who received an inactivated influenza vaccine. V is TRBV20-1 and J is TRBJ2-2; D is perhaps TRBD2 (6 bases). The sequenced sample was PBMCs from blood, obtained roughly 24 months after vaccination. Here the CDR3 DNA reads TGCAGTGCTACTCCCGGAGGGCCAGCCGCAATTTTT. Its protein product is CSATPGGPAAIF.